This T cell receptor beta chain was sequenced for a study of Graves' ophthalmopathy and Graves' hyperthyroidism. The sample holds many counts of this clonotype. Investigators amplified TCR beta CDR3 regions from RNA transcripts. The workflow started with a first-round RT-PCR run with HTBI primers and then moved on to a second-round multiplex PCR. MiXCR was run by TCRdb on the multiplex PCR reads, yielding one entry per CDR3 protein. The repertoire includes hundreds of thousands of distinct CDR3 sequences, 35% to 50% of them detected once, and around 3% sits in the top ten. The junction had 10 bases not matched to a gene; V was cut back by 5 bases and J by 0 bases. The germline gives CDR1 SGDLS, CDR2 YYNGEE. The CDR3 is made up of 18 amino acids.

This sequence originates from an adult man with Graves' ophthalmopathy. Sequenced sample: peripheral blood. This chain joins TRBV9 and TRBJ2-6; 8 nucleotides align to TRBD1. Written as DNA, the CDR3 is TGTGCCAGCAGTGATCCCAGACAGGGGAGCTCTGGGGCCAACGTCCTGACTTTC. Translating it yields CASSDPRQGSSGANVLTF.